This T cell receptor (beta chain) was observed in a study of cytomegalovirus exposure and HLA in healthy donors. Study-wide results and caveats: HLA alleles were associated with fewer than 20,000 TCR beta sequences in a later analysis at 0.05 false discovery rate. Overall, around 150 TCR beta chains were annotated as cytomegalovirus-associated.

13 Jbeta primers and 60 Vbeta primers were used for the PCR. TCRdb keeps only in-frame clones here, not all; method: immunoSEQ multiplex PCR. Of approximately 240,000 clones listed, about 80% are singletons. On this clone: The antigen is unknown.

Specimen: PBMCs. The clonotype comes from a woman aged 40 to 55 in good health and CMV-seronegative.

CDR3 sequence: CSVEEDRGSYGYTF. In DNA, the CDR3 is TGCAGCGTTGAGGAGGACAGGGGGAGTTATGGCTACACCTTC. V is TRBV29-1 and J is TRBJ1-2; 10 bases are a match to TRBD1. Losses at the gene ends were 3 bases for V and 5 bases for J; bases not matched to a gene: 6. The CDR3 is 14 residues long. Germline CDR1 reads SQVTM; CDR2 reads ANQGSEA.